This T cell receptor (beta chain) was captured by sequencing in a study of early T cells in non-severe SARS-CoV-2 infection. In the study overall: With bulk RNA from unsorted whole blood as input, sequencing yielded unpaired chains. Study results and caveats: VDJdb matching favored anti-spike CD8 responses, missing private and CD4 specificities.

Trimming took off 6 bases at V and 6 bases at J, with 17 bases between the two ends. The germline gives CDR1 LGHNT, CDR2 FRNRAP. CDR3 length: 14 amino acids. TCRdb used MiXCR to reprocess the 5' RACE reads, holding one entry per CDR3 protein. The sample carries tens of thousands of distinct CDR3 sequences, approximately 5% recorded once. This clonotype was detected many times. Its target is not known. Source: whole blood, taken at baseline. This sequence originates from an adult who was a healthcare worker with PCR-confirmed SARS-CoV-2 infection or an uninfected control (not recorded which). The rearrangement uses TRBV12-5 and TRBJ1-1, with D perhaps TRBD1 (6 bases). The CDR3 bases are TGTGCTAGTGGCCTCAGGGCAGGGGCGTCTGAAGCTTTCTTT. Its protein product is CASGLRAGASEAFF.